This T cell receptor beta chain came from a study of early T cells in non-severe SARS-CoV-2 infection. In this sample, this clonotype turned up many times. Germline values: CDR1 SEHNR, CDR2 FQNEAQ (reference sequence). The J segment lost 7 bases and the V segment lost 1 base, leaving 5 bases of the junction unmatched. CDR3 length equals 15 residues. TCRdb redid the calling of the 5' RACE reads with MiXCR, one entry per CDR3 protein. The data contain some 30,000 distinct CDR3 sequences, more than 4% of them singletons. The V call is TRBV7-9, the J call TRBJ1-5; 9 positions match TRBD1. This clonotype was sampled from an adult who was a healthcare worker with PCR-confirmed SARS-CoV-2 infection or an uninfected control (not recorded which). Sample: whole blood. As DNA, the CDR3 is TGTGCCAGCAGCTTAGGCCGACAGGGGGGCCAGCCCCAGCATTTT. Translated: CASSLGRQGGQPQHF.